The following is a T cell receptor beta chain sequence with its context. Its antigen is unidentified. In the PCR, 60 Vbeta and 13 Jbeta primers were used. Profiled with immunoSEQ multiplex PCR; TCRdb holds only in-frame clones, not every one. The sample totals 45,000 to 55,000 clones. The data derive from a study of cytomegalovirus exposure and HLA in healthy donors. Study-wide context: Early release data held around 82 million unique TCRs from HLA-typed donors. Overall study results and limits: 87-base-pair reads could not separate some V segments, including TRBV6-2 and TRBV6-3.

CDR3 size: 15 residues. Germline assignment: CDR1 SGDLS and CDR2 YYNGEE. V dropped 3 bases and J dropped 4; count of bases not matched to a gene: 5. The sequence derives from a man between 35 and 55 years old in good health and CMV-seropositive. Sequenced input: PBMCs. The chain carries TRBV9 and TRBJ1-5; TRBD1 aligns across 9 bases. CDR3 region: CASSAGTGRNQPQHF. CDR3 coding DNA: TGTGCCAGCAGCGCCGGGACAGGGAGAAATCAGCCCCAGCATTTT.